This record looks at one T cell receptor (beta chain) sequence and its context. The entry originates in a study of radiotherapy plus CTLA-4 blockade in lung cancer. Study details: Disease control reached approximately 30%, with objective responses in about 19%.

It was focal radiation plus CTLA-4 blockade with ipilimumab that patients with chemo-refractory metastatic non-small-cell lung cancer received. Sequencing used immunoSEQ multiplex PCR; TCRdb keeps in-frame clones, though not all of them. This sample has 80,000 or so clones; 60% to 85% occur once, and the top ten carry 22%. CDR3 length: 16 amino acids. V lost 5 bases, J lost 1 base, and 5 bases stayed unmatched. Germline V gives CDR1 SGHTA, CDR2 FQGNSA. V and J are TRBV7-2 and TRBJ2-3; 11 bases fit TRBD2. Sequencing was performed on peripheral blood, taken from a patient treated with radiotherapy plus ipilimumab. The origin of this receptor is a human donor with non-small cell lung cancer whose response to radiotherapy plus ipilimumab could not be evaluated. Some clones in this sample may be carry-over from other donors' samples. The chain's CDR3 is CASSISGGAGTDTQYF. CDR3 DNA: TGTGCCAGCAGCATTAGCGGGGGGGCGGGCACAGATACGCAGTATTTT.